The T cell receptor (beta chain) described here comes from a study of neurological immune-mediated disorders. General observations from the study: Among 34 multiple sclerosis patients, 18 had repertoires that phylogenetic grouping placed in one related-CDR3 cluster, a possible signature.

The authors produced cDNA by 5'RACE using 10-nucleotide random UMIs. Using its own MiXCR run on the 5' RACE reads, TCRdb lists one record per CDR3 protein. Among roughly 65,000 distinct CDR3 sequences listed, 4.1% were seen once. The germline CDR1 and CDR2 sequences are KGHSH and LQKENI. Trimming took 3 bases from V and 4 from J, leaving 9 bases between them. The CDR3 extends over 14 amino acids. A total of 2 million PBMCs stored at -80 degrees C provided the unsorted libraries. This clonotype was seen repeatedly, ten times or more. The antigen is not known. The specimen sequenced was PBMCs. The chain recombines TRBV18 with TRBJ2-2; D uncertain. The sequence came from a man aged 45-60 years with multiple sclerosis. As DNA, the CDR3 is TGTGCCAGCTCACCGCCTACGATCACCGGGGAGCTGTTTTTT. Translated: CASSPPTITGELFF.